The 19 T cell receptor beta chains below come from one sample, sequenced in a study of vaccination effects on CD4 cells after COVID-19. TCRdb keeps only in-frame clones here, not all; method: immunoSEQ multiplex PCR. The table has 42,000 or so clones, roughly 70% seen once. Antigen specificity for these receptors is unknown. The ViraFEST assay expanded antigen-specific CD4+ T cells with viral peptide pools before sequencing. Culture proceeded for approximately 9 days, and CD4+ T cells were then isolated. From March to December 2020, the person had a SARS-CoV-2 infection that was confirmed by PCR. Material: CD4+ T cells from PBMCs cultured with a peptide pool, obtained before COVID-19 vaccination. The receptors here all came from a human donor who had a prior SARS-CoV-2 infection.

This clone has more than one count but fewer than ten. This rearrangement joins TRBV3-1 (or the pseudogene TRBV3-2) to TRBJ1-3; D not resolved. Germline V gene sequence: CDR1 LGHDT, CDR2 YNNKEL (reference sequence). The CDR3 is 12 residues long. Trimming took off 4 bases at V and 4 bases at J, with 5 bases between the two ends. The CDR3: CASSPIGNTIYF. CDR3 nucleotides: TGTGCCAGCAGCCCCATAGGAAACACCATATATTTT.

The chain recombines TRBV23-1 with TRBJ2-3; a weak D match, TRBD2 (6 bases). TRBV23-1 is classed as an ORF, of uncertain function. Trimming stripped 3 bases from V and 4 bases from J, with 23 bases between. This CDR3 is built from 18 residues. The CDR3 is CASSHGLSTPFPPDTQYF. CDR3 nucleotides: TGCGCCAGCAGTCATGGACTAAGCACACCCTTCCCCCCAGATACGCAGTATTTT.

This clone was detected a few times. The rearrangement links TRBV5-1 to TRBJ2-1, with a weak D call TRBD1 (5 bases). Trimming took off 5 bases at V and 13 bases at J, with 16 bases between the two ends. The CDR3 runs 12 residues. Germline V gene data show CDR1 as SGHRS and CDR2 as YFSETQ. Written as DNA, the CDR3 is TGCGCCAGCAGGGAAATAGGGCAGGGACAGTTCTTC. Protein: CASREIGQGQFF.

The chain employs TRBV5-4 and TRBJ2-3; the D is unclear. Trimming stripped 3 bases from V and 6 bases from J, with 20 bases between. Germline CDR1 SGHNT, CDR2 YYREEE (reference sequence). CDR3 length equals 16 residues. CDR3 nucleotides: TGTGCCAGCAGCTCCCGAGCGCTCCCCCTCACTGATACGCAGTATTTT. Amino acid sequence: CASSSRALPLTDTQYF.

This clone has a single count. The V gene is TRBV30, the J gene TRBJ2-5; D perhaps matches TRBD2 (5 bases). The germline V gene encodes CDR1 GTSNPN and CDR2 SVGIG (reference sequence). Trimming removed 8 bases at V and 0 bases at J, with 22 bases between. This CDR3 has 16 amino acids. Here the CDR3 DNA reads TGTGCCCTATTACCGGGCGGGCTTCCGTACCAAGAGACCCAGTACTTC. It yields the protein CALLPGGLPYQETQYF.

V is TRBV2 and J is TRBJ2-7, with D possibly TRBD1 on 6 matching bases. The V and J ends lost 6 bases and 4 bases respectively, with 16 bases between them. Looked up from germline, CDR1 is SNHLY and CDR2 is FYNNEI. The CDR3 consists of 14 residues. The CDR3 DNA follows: TGTGCCAGCAGGGCTGGACAGCTGGCTTACGAGCAGTACTTC. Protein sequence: CASRAGQLAYEQYF. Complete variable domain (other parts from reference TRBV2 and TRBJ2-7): EPEVTQTPSHQVTQMGQEVILRCVPISNHLYFYWYRQILGQKVEFLVSFYNNEISEKSEIFDDQFSVERPDGSNFTLKIRSTKLEDSAMYFCASRAGQLAYEQYFGPGTRLTVT.

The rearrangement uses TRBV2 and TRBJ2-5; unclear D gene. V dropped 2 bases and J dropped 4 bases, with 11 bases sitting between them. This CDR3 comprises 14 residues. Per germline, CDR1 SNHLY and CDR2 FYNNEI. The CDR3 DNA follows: TGTGCCAGCAGTGAAAATGGGCAGGTAGAGACCCAGTACTTC. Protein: CASSENGQVETQYF.

This CDR3 reads CASSITEGSPLHF. The CDR3, as DNA: TGTGCCAGCTCGATCACAGAGGGCTCACCCCTCCACTTT. The chain carries TRBV18 and TRBJ1-6; D gene unclear. Trimming cost V 6 bases and J 10 bases, with 13 bases left between them. Looked up from germline, CDR1 is KGHSH and CDR2 is LQKENI. CDR3 length: 13 residues.

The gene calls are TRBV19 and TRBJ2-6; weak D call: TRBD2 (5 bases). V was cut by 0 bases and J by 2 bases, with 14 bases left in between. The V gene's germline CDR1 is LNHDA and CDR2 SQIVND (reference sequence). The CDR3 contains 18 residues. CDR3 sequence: CASSIDSTGTPGANVLTF. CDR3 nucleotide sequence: TGTGCCAGTAGTATAGATTCAACGGGAACCCCTGGGGCCAACGTCCTGACTTTC.

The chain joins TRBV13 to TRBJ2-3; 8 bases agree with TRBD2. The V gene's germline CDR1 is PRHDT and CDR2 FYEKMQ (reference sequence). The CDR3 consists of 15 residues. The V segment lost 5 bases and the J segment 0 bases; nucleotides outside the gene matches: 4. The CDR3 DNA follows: TGTGCCAGCAGCGAACTAGCGGCTAGCACAGATACGCAGTATTTT. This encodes CASSELAASTDTQYF. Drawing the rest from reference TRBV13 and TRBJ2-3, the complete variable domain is AAGVIQSPRHLIKEKRETATLKCYPIPRHDTVYWYQQGPGQDPQFLISFYEKMQSDKGSIPDRFSAQQFSDYHSELNMSSLELGDSALYFCASSELAASTDTQYFGPGTRLTVL.

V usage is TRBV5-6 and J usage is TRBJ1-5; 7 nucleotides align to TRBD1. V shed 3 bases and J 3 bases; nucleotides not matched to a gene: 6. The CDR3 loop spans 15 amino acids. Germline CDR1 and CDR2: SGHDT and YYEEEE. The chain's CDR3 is CASSSRDSLNQPQHF. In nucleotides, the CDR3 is TGTGCCAGCAGCTCCCGGGACAGCCTCAATCAGCCCCAGCATTTT.

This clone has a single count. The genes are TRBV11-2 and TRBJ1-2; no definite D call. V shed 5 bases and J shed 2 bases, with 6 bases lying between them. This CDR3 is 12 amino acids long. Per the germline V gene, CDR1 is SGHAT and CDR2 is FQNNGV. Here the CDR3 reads CASSGYNYGYTF. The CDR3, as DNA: TGTGCCAGCAGCGGTTACAACTATGGCTACACCTTC.

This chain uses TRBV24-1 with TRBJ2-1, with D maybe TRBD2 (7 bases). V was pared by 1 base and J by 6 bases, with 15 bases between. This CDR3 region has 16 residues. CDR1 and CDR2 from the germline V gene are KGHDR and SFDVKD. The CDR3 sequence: CATSDFGPGEGNEQFF. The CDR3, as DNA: TGTGCCACCAGTGATTTTGGGCCAGGGGAGGGCAATGAGCAGTTCTTC.

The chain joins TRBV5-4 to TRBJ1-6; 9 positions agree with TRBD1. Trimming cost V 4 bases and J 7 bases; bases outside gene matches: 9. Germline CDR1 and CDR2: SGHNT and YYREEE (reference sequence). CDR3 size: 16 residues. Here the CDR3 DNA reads TGTGCCAGCAGCGGAACTACCGGGACAGGGAATTCACCCCTCCACTTT. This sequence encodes CASSGTTGTGNSPLHF.

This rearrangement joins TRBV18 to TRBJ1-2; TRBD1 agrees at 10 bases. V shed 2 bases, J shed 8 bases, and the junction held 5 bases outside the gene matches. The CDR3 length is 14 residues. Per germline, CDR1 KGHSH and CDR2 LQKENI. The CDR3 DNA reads TGTGCCAGCTCACCAGCGACAGGGGGCGAGGGCTACACCTTC. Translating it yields CASSPATGGEGYTF.

The CDR3 sequence is CASSKATGAGWTETQYF. In nucleotides, the CDR3 is TGTGCCAGCAGCAAAGCGACAGGGGCTGGGTGGACAGAGACCCAGTACTTC. The chain employs TRBV21-1 and TRBJ2-5; whether TRBD1, the table's D call, matches the DNA was not checked. TRBV21-1 is shown as a pseudogene. The length of the CDR3 is 17 residues.

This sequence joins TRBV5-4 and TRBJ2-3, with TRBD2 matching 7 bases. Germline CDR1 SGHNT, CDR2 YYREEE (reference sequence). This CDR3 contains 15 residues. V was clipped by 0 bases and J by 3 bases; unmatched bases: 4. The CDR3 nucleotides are TGTGCCAGCAGCTTGGTACGTAGCGGGACAGATACGCAGTATTTT. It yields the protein CASSLVRSGTDTQYF.

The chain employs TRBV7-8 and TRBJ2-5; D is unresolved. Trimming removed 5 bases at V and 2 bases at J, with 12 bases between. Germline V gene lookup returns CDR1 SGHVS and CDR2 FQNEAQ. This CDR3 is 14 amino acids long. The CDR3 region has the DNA TGTGCCAGCAGCGCGGAGAGGCGTCAAGAGACCCAGTACTTC. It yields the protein CASSAERRQETQYF.

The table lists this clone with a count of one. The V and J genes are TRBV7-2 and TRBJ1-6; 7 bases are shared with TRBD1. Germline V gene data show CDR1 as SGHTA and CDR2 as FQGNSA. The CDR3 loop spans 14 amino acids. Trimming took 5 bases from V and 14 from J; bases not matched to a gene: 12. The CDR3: CASSPDRAGVTLHF. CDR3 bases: TGTGCCAGCAGCCCCGACAGGGCCGGGGTCACCCTCCACTTT.